The clone carrying this T cell receptor (beta chain) has only a few counts. The sample belongs to a study of cytomegalovirus exposure and HLA in healthy donors. V was trimmed by 0 bases and J by 3 bases, leaving 11 bases between them. CDR3 length: 15 amino acids. Germline loops: CDR1 MNHEY, CDR2 SVGAGI. Primers: 60 Vbeta forward and 13 Jbeta reverse. TCRdb's table, derived via immunoSEQ multiplex PCR, lists solely in-frame clones and lacks some. In the table there are 130,000 to 150,000 clones, roughly a tenth of which are singletons. This TCR was sampled from a male donor in good health and CMV-seronegative. What was sequenced was PBMCs. The V and J genes are TRBV6-5 and TRBJ1-1; a possible D gene is TRBD1 (5 bases). This chain's CDR3 is CASSYSMGGDTEAFF. The CDR3 DNA is TGTGCCAGCAGTTACTCGATGGGGGGGGACACTGAAGCTTTCTTT.